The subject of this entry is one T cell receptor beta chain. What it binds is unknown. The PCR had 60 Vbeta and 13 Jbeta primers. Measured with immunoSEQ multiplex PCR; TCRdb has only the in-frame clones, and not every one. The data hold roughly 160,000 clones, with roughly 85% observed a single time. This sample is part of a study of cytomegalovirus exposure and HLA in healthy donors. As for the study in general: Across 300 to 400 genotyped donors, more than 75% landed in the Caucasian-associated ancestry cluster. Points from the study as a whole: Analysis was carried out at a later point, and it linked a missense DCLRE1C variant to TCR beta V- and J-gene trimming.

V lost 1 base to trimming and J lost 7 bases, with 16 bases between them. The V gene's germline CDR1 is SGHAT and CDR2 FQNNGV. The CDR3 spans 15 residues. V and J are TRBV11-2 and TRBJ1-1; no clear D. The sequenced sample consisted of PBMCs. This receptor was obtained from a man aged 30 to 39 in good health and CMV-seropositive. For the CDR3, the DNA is TGTGCCAGCAGCTTAGTTACCGGGATATCCTTTGAAGCTTTCTTT. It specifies CASSLVTGISFEAFF.